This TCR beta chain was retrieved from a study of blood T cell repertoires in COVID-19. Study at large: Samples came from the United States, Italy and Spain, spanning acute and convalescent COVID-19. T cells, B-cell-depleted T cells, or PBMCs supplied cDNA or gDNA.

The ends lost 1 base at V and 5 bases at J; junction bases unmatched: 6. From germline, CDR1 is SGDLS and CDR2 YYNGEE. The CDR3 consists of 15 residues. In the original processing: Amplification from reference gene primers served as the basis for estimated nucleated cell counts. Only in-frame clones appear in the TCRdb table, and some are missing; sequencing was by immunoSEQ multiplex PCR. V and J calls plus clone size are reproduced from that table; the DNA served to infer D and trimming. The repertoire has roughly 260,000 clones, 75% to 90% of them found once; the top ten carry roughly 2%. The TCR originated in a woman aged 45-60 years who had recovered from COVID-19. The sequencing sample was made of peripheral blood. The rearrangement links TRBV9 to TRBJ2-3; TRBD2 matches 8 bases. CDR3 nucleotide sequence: TGTGCCAGCAGCGTACGACGGGGGGGCAAAGATACGCAGTATTTT. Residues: CASSVRRGGKDTQYF.